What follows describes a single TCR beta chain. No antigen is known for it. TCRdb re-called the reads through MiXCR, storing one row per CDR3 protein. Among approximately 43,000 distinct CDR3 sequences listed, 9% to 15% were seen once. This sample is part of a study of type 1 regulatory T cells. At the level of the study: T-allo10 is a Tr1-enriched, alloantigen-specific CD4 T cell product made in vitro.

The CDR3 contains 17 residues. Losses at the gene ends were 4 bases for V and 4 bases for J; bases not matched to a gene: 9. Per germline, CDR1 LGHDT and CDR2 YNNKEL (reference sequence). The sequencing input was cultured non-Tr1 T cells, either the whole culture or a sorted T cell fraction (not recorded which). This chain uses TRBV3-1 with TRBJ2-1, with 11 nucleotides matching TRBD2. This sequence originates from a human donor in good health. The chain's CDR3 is CASSPGLAGGIYNEQFF. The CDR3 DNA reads TGTGCCAGCAGCCCCGGACTAGCGGGTGGGATATACAATGAGCAGTTCTTC.